Listed below are T cell receptor beta chains from one sample, sequenced in a study of cytomegalovirus exposure and HLA in healthy donors. Libraries were prepared by immunoSEQ multiplex PCR; TCRdb keeps only in-frame clonotypes and omits some of them. The sample consists of some 190,000 clones, 60% to 80% of them appearing once. The sample was PBMCs. Source of these receptors: a woman aged 18-35 years in good health and CMV-seronegative. CDR3s leave out the opening cysteine and the closing phenylalanine or tryptophan. D genes are given only for firm matches.

>TRBV5-1|TRBJ1-2|TRBD1
ASSLTTGGAYGYT
>TRBV2|TRBJ1-6|-
ASSEGAGNSPLH
>TRBV6-5|TRBJ2-7|-
ASSPTPSYEQY
>TRBV28|TRBJ2-7|TRBD2
ASSLLRGSGGSDEQY
>TRBV11-2|TRBJ2-5|TRBD1
ASSLGQGVTSQETQY
>TRBV6-6|TRBJ2-7|-
ASSRGFSVYEQY
>TRBV6-1|TRBJ2-7|TRBD1
ASSEAYGTGTAEQY
>TRBV7-9|TRBJ2-7|TRBD1
ASSLSQGAYEQY
>TRBV28|TRBJ2-1|TRBD2
ASSLGGGTYNEQF
>TRBV18|TRBJ2-1|-
ASSPAQGGGDSYNEQF
>TRBV4-1|TRBJ2-5|TRBD2
ASSQTPSGRSEETQY
>TRBV2|TRBJ2-7|TRBD2
ASRQYSGAAYEQY
>TRBV4-1|TRBJ2-1|-
ASSQDSAADEQF
>TRBV18|TRBJ1-1|-
ASSPRLGIANTEAF
>TRBV27|TRBJ1-6|-
ASSLSSTGNSPLH
>TRBV2|TRBJ2-7|TRBD2
ASGSGRGEQY
>TRBV2|TRBJ1-2|-
ASSDRQRNYGYT
>TRBV19|TRBJ1-1|-
AIRGGALNTEAF
>TRBV9|TRBJ1-1|-
ASSVAGTANTEAF
>TRBV10-3|TRBJ2-2|TRBD1
ATSGTGTVGELF
>TRBV14|TRBJ1-2|-
ASSQSGSKLYGYT
>TRBV7-9|TRBJ1-4|-
SSSPRGGDEKLF
>TRBV2|TRBJ2-7|-
ASTEGIGYEQY
>TRBV7-3|TRBJ1-1|-
ASRIGQHEAF
>TRBV6-5|TRBJ1-2|TRBD1
ASSSGGNYGYT
>TRBV5-1|TRBJ2-3|TRBD2
ASLRGRRITDTQY
>TRBV4-2|TRBJ1-6|TRBD1
ASSQDQRTGSSPLH
>TRBV18|TRBJ1-1|-
ASSPRTGNTEAF
>TRBV5-6|TRBJ1-5|-
ASSLGGISNQPQH
>TRBV19|TRBJ1-1|-
ASSIEGPNTEAF
>TRBV27|TRBJ2-1|-
ASSPGAFPWGEQF
>TRBV14|TRBJ2-7|-
ASSQGGLSSEQY
>TRBV27|TRBJ2-7|TRBD1
ASSLYFDRGVIYEQY
>TRBV10-3|TRBJ2-1|TRBD2
AISEGRGVGGSYNEQF
>TRBV28|TRBJ1-2|-
ASRRRSHYGYT
>TRBV7-2|TRBJ2-7|TRBD2
ASSLRLAGTYEQY
>TRBV9|TRBJ2-3|-
ASSSHPGSTDTQY
>TRBV11-2|TRBJ1-1|TRBD1
ASSLAGTGDLNTEAF
>TRBV27|TRBJ1-2|-
ASTTSVGGHGYT
>TRBV9|TRBJ2-1|TRBD2
ASSQGLPNYNEQF
>TRBV6-5|TRBJ2-7|TRBD1
ASSSQGAGNEQY
>TRBV5-6|TRBJ2-1|TRBD2
ASSSLAGGTNEQF